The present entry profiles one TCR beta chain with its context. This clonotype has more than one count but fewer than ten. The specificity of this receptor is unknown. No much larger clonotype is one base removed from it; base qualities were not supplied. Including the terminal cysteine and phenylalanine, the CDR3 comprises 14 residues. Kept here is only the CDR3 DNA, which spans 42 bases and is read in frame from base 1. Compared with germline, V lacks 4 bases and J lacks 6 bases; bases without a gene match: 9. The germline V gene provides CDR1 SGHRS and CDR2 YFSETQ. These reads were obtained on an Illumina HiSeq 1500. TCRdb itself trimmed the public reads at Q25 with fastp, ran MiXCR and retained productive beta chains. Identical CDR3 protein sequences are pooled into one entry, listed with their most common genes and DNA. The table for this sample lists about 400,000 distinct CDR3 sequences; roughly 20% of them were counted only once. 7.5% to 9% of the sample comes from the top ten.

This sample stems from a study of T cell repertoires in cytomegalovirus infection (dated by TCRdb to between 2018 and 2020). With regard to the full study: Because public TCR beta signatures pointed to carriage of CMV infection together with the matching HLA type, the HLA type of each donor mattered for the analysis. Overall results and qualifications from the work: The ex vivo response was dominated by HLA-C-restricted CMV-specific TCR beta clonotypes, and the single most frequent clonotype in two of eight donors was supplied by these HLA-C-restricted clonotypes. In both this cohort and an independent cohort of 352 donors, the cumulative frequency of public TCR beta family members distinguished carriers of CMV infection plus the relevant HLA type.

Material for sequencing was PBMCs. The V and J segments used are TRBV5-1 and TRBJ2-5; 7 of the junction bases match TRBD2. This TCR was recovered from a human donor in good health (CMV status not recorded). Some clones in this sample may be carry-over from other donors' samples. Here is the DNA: TGCGCCAGCAGCCCCGTTTCGGGGGGAAAGACCCAGTACTTC. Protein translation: CASSPVSGGKTQYF.